The next 23 T cell receptor beta chains were all read from a single sample in a study of shared clonotypes between healthy human individuals (dated by TCRdb to the early 2020s). The library came from the immunoSEQ multiplex PCR assay. As stored in TCRdb, this immuneACCESS dataset retains in-frame rearrangements with V and J assigned. A fraction of the clones does not appear; measured against another copy, unresolved V genes explain less than half of the discrepancy, and the remainder lacks a known reason. Here the sample has roughly 2,000,000 clones; about 95% occur a single time. The top ten clones comprise 0.95% to 1.5% of the sample. CD8 naive samples were CD45RO-negative cells positively selected for CCR7, giving a CD45RA+CCR7+ population that excluded TemRA cells. The sample comprised naive CD8+ T cells sorted from blood. The meaning of the sample's cell subset or site label: CD45RA+CCR7+. These receptors were taken from a man younger than 35 in good health.

V usage is TRBV5-6 and J usage is TRBJ2-7; 7 bases agree with TRBD2. Unmatched junction bases numbered 12, after V lost 0 bases and J lost 6 bases. Germline values: CDR1 SGHDT, CDR2 YYEEEE. The CDR3 runs to 16 residues. The CDR3 DNA follows: TGTGCCAGCAGCTTGGAGGCGGCGGGGGTCTTGGGCGAGCAGTACTTC. This codes for CASSLEAAGVLGEQYF.

A word on this clone: Within the sample, other DNA sequences also encode this same CDR3. The rearrangement uses TRBV30 and TRBJ1-1; no firm D call. The CDR3 covers 11 residues. Germline CDR1 reads GTSNPN; CDR2 reads SVGIG (reference sequence). With 0 bases removed from V and 8 bases from J, the gap between germline ends came to 7 bases. This CDR3 is CAWSVGREAFF. CDR3 sequence (DNA): TGTGCCTGGAGTGTGGGGAGGGAAGCTTTCTTT.

The chain joins TRBV6-6 to TRBJ2-2, with TRBD2 matching over 7 bases. CDR1 and CDR2 from the germline V gene are MNHNY and SVGAGI (reference sequence). The length of the CDR3 is 13 residues. V lost 5 bases, J lost 12 bases, and 9 bases stayed unmatched. CDR3 in amino acids: CASSPLRGYKLFF. CDR3 DNA: TGTGCCAGCAGTCCCCTGCGGGGGTATAAGCTGTTTTTT.

CDR3 in amino acids: CAWGPGASSGNTIYF. For the CDR3, the DNA is TGTGCCTGGGGCCCCGGGGCAAGCTCTGGAAACACCATATATTTT. J is TRBJ1-3 and V is TRBV30; possible D gene TRBD1, 5 bases. Trimming stripped 5 bases from V and 0 bases from J, with 14 bases between. Germline-derived CDR1 and CDR2 are GTSNPN and SVGIG (reference sequence). The CDR3 consists of 15 residues.

V is TRBV28 and J is TRBJ2-5; D possibly corresponds to TRBD2 (5 bases). The V end lost 4 bases, the J end lost 2 bases, and 14 bases lay between the germline ends. Germline loops: CDR1 MDHEN, CDR2 SYDVKM. This CDR3 has 15 residues. The CDR3 DNA follows: TGTGCCAGCAGTTCTTTCCGGACTGGGCAAGAGACCCAGTACTTC. It specifies CASSSFRTGQETQYF.

The V and J genes are TRBV9 and TRBJ2-1; 9 nucleotides match TRBD2. This CDR3 is built from 15 residues. Germline V gives CDR1 SGDLS, CDR2 YYNGEE. V lost 0 bases, J lost 6 bases, and 4 bases stayed unmatched. The CDR3: CASSVDGSGSNEQFF. CDR3 sequence (DNA): TGTGCCAGCAGCGTAGATGGTAGCGGGAGCAATGAGCAGTTCTTC.

The rearrangement links TRBV25-1 to TRBJ1-2, with D tentatively TRBD1 (6 bases). Germline CDR1 reads MGHDK; CDR2 reads SYGVNS. V lost 3 bases and J 8 bases, leaving 10 bases between the germline ends. The CDR3 extends over 12 amino acids. CDR3 sequence (DNA): TGTGCCAGCAGTGATACAGGGCAAGGCTACACCTTC. This sequence encodes CASSDTGQGYTF.

This chain joins TRBV27 and TRBJ1-1, with TRBD1 matching over 9 bases. The ends lost 5 bases at V and 5 bases at J; junction bases unmatched: 6. CDR3 size: 14 residues. Germline-derived CDR1 and CDR2 are MNHEY and SMNVEV (reference sequence). CDR3 in amino acids: CASSPQTGGTEAFF. CDR3 in DNA: TGTGCCAGCAGTCCGCAGACAGGGGGGACTGAAGCTTTCTTT.

As to this clone: Other DNA sequences in this sample translate to the same CDR3. The chain couples TRBV27 to TRBJ2-3; D ambiguous. The CDR3 covers 14 residues. Trimming removed 3 bases from V and 2 bases from J, with 9 bases in between. Per germline, CDR1 MNHEY and CDR2 SMNVEV (reference sequence). CDR3 DNA: TGTGCCAGCAGTTTCTTAGGCCCCACAGATACGCAGTATTTT. Translating it yields CASSFLGPTDTQYF.

This clone was detected only once. The V gene is TRBV5-1, the J gene TRBJ2-7, with D hard to call. The germline gives CDR1 SGHRS, CDR2 YFSETQ. CDR3 length: 13 amino acids. V lost 4 bases and J lost 6, with 14 bases in between. Here the CDR3 reads CASSHGPSLEQYF. The CDR3 DNA reads as TGCGCCAGCAGCCACGGACCCTCGCTCGAGCAGTACTTC.

CDR3 sequence reads: CASSEVQGISAEAFF. The DNA for the CDR3 is TGTGCCAGCAGTGAAGTACAGGGGATTAGCGCTGAAGCTTTCTTT. The V call is TRBV2, the J call TRBJ1-1; 7 positions match TRBD1. Germline trimming cut 1 base from V and 6 bases from J; bases unmatched to any gene: 8. The CDR3 is 15 residues long. Germline-derived CDR1 and CDR2 are SNHLY and FYNNEI.

V gene TRBV6-5 combines with J gene TRBJ2-7; perhaps TRBD1 as D (6 bases). Germline V gives CDR1 MNHEY, CDR2 SVGAGI. This CDR3 contains 14 residues. The V end lost 8 bases, the J end lost 1 base, and 15 bases lay between the germline ends. The CDR3 nucleotides are TGTGCCAGCGCCACAGGGCGACTATCCTACGAGCAGTACTTC. Translating it yields CASATGRLSYEQYF.

V and J are TRBV30 and TRBJ1-6; D might be TRBD1 (5 bases). Trimming shortened V by 2 bases and J by 0 bases, and 11 bases separated the two germline ends. This CDR3 comprises 16 residues. Germline V CDR1 and CDR2: GTSNPN, SVGIG (reference sequence). DNA for the CDR3: TGTGCCTGGAGTCTGGATGACAGCTCCTATAATTCACCCCTCCACTTT. Protein product: CAWSLDDSSYNSPLHF. The full variable domain, with the rest looked up from reference TRBV30 and TRBJ1-6, is SQTIHQWPATLVQPVGSPLSLECTVEGTSNPNLYWYRQAAGRGLQLLFYSVGIGQISSEVPQNLSASRPQDRQFILSSKKLLLSDSGFYLCAWSLDDSSYNSPLHFGNGTRLTVT.

Points on this clone: Other DNA sequences in the sample encode the same CDR3. The chain links TRBV6-5 to TRBJ2-2; TRBD2 agrees at 8 bases. CDR1 and CDR2 (germline): MNHEY, SVGAGI. The CDR3 has 15 residues. V trimming: 0 bases; J trimming: 5 bases; junction bases outside the gene matches: 2. The CDR3 bases are TGTGCCAGCAGTTACTCGGCGGGGGGAACCGGGGAGCTGTTTTTT. Its translation is CASSYSAGGTGELFF.

V gene TRBV7-8 combines with J gene TRBJ2-1; no clear D gene. The germline V gene encodes CDR1 SGHVS and CDR2 FQNEAQ. The CDR3 length is 15 residues. V lost 8 bases, J lost 0 bases, and 14 bases lay in between. The CDR3 sequence: CASGRLESSYNEQFF. The CDR3, as DNA: TGTGCCAGCGGAAGGTTGGAAAGCTCCTACAATGAGCAGTTCTTC.

In its sample, this clone was seen once. This specimen includes other DNA sequences encoding the same CDR3. This sequence joins TRBV6-5 and TRBJ2-2; tentatively, D is TRBD1 (5 bases). The CDR3 length is 14 residues. V was shortened by 2 bases and J by 2 bases, with 6 bases between the two germline ends. Looked up from germline, CDR1 is MNHEY and CDR2 is SVGAGI. The CDR3 DNA follows: TGTGCCAGCAGTTACGACAGTAACACCGGGGAGCTGTTTTTT. Its protein product is CASSYDSNTGELFF.

The chain recombines TRBV27 with TRBJ2-1; 9 nucleotides agree with TRBD2. The junction had 9 bases not matched to a gene; V was cut back by 5 bases and J by 7 bases. The CDR3 runs to 15 residues. The germline CDR1 and CDR2 sequences are MNHEY and SMNVEV (reference sequence). The CDR3 coding sequence is TGTGCCAGCAGTCGGGGTAGCGGGAGCCGTAATGAGCAGTTCTTC. It is translated as CASSRGSGSRNEQFF.

In the case of this clone: This sample also contains other DNA sequences that code for the same CDR3. V and J are TRBV10-3 and TRBJ2-3; tentatively, D is TRBD1 (6 bases). Trimming removed 2 bases at V and 0 bases at J, with 9 bases between. From germline, CDR1 is ENHRY and CDR2 SYGVKD. The length of the CDR3 is 15 residues. The CDR3 spells CAISENRASTDTQYF. In nucleotides, the CDR3 is TGTGCCATCAGTGAGAACAGGGCTAGCACAGATACGCAGTATTTT.

This chain connects TRBV7-8 to TRBJ2-7; the D call may be TRBD1 or TRBD2 (5 bases each). The CDR3 has 15 residues. In germline, CDR1 is SGHVS, CDR2 FQNEAQ. Trimming pared 0 bases from V and 1 base from J, leaving 10 bases between. The CDR3 reads CASSLASGTSYEQYF. In nucleotides, the CDR3 is TGTGCCAGCAGCTTAGCGAGTGGGACGTCCTACGAGCAGTACTTC.

The chain carries TRBV11-3 and TRBJ2-4, with 8 bases identical to TRBD2. CDR1 SGHNT and CDR2 YENEEA come from the germline V gene. The ends lost 6 bases at V and 7 bases at J; junction bases unmatched: 8. The CDR3 totals 14 residues. The DNA of the CDR3 is TGTGCCAGCAGTTCCCCGGAGCGGGGGAACATTCAGTACTTC. Translating gives CASSSPERGNIQYF. Based on the CDR3 plus reference TRBV11-3 and TRBJ2-4, the full variable domain is EAGVVQSPRYKIIEKKQPVAFWCNPISGHNTLYWYLQNLGQGPELLIRYENEEAVDDSQLPKDRFSAERLKGVDSTLKIQPAELGDSAVYLCASSSPERGNIQYFGAGTRLSVL.

This clone came up once. Other DNA variants within this sample encode the same CDR3. The chain employs TRBV30 and TRBJ2-2; D not certain. The germline V gene encodes CDR1 GTSNPN and CDR2 SVGIG (reference sequence). The V gene lost 0 bases and the J gene lost 2 bases, with 7 bases spanning the gap. CDR3 length: 14 amino acids. The DNA of the CDR3 is TGTGCCTGGAGTGTACTATCCAACACCGGGGAGCTGTTTTTT. The encoded protein is CAWSVLSNTGELFF.

The J gene is TRBJ2-3, the V gene TRBV27, with 15 bases matching TRBD2. In germline, CDR1 is MNHEY, CDR2 SMNVEV (reference sequence). Germline trimming cut 4 bases from V and 0 bases from J; bases unmatched to any gene: 8. The CDR3 has 19 residues. The CDR3 reads CASSSRRTSGRGSTDTQYF. CDR3 DNA sequence: TGTGCCAGCAGTTCTAGACGGACTAGCGGGAGGGGAAGCACAGATACGCAGTATTTT.

The V gene is TRBV28, the J gene TRBJ2-3; 12 nucleotides align to TRBD2. Germline-derived CDR1 and CDR2 are MDHEN and SYDVKM. The CDR3 contains 17 residues. The V and J ends lost 2 bases and 0 bases, in that order; junction bases with no gene match: 3. The CDR3 reads CASSLRTSGMSTDTQYF. CDR3 bases: TGTGCCAGCAGTTTAAGGACTAGCGGGATGAGCACAGATACGCAGTATTTT.